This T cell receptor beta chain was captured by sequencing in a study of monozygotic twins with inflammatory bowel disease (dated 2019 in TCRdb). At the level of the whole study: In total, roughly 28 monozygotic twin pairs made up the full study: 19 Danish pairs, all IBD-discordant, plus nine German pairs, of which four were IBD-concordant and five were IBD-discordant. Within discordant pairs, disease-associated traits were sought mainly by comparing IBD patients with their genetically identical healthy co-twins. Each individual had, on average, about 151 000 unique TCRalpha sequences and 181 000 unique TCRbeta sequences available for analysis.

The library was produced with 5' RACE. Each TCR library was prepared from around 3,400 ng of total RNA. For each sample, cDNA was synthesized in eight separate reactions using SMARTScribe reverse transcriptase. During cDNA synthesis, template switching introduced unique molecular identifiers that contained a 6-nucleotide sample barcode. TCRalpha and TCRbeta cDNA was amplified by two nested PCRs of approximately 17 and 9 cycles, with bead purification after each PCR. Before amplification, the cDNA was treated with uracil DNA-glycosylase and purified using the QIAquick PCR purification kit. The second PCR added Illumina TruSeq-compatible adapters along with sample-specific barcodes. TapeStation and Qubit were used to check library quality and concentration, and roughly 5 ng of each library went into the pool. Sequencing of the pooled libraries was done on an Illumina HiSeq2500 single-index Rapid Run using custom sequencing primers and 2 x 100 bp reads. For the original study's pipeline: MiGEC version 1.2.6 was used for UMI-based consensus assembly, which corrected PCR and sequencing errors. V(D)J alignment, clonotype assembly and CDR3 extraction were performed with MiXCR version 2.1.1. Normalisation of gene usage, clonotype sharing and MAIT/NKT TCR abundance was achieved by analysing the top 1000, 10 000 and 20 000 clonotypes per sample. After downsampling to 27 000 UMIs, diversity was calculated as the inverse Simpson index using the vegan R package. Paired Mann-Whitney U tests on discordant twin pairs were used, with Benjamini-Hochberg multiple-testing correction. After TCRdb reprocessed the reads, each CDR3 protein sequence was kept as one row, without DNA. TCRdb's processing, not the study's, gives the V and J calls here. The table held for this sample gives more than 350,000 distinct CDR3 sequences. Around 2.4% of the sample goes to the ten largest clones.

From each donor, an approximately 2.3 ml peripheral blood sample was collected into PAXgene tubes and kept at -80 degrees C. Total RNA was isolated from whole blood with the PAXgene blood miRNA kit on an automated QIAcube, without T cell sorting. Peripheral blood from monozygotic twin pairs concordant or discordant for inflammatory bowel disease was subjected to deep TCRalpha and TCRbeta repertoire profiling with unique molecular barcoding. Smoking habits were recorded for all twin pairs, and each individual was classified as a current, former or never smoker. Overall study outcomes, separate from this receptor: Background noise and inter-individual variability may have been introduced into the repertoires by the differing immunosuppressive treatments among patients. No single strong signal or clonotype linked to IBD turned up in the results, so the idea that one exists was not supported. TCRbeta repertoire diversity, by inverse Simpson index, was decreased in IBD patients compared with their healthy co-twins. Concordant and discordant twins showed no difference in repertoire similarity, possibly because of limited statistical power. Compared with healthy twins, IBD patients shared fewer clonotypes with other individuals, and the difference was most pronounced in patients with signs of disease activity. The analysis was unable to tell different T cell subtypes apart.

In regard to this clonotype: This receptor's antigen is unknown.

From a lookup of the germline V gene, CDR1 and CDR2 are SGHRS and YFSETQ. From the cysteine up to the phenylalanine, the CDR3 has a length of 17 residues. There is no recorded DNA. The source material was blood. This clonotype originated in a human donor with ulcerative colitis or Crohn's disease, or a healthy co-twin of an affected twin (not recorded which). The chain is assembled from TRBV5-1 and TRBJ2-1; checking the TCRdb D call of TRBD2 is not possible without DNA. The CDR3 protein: CASSFLSSGPGGDEQFF.